The 9 T cell receptor beta chains below come from one sample, sequenced in a study of spatial heterogeneity in lung cancer. Each CDR3 protein gets one entry after TCRdb re-called the 5' RACE reads with MiXCR. The sample carries 3,000 to 4,000 distinct CDR3 sequences, approximately 2.7% recorded once. As to time point: sample taken at primary tumor resection. This specimen was normal lung tissue next to the tumor, taken at surgery. All receptors come from a female donor with early-stage non-small cell lung cancer.

By share, this clonotype ranks as medium-sized (0.01 to 0.1%). The gene calls are TRBV7-8 and TRBJ1-5; the D is unclear. CDR3 size: 16 residues. V shed 5 bases and J shed 5 bases, with 19 bases lying between them. The germline V gene has CDR1 SGHVS and CDR2 FQNEAQ. CDR3 region: CASSPHADFGDQPQHF. Written as DNA, the CDR3 is TGTGCCAGCAGCCCACACGCTGACTTTGGCGATCAGCCCCAGCATTTT.

This clonotype was picked up many times. The chain joins TRBV9 to TRBJ2-2, with 9 bases matching TRBD1. The CDR3 is 15 amino acids. The V gene's germline CDR1 is SGDLS and CDR2 YYNGEE. V shed 5 bases and J 4 bases; nucleotides not matched to a gene: 6. CDR3 residues: CASSRDRAGTGELFF. CDR3 sequence (DNA): TGTGCCAGCAGTAGGGACAGGGCGGGCACCGGGGAGCTGTTTTTT.

This clonotype counts as medium-sized. V is TRBV11-1 and J is TRBJ1-2; D remains unclear. Germline CDR1 is SGHAT and CDR2 is FQDESV (reference sequence). This CDR3 spans 16 amino acids. V lost 1 base, J lost 1 base, and 13 bases lay in between. The CDR3 region is CASSLVEGWSNYGYTF. The CDR3 coding sequence is TGTGCCAGCAGCTTAGTAGAGGGCTGGAGTAACTATGGCTACACCTTC.

This clonotype is medium-sized by share. This chain joins TRBV28 and TRBJ2-7; tentatively, D is TRBD2 (5 bases). The CDR3 totals 13 residues. The V and J ends lost 8 bases and 2 bases respectively, with 13 bases between them. Germline loops: CDR1 MDHEN, CDR2 SYDVKM. The CDR3 loop reads CASVEGYPYEQYF. CDR3 sequence (DNA): TGTGCCAGCGTAGAGGGTTACCCCTACGAGCAGTACTTC.

By frequency in the sample, this clonotype is medium-sized. The CDR3 bases are TGCAGTGCCCTGGGAACAGGGAGGGACGAGCAGTACTTC. Translated: CSALGTGRDEQYF. The chain employs TRBV20-1 and TRBJ2-7; possible D gene TRBD2, 7 bases. V lost 6 bases, J lost 5 bases, and 17 bases lay in between. The CDR3 is 13 residues long. In germline, CDR1 is DFQATT, CDR2 SNEGSKA (reference sequence).

This clonotype was detected only a few times. The rearrangement uses TRBV6-2 or TRBV6-3 and TRBJ2-5, with 11 bases aligning to TRBD1. CDR3 length: 17 amino acids. Trimming cost V 0 bases and J 4 bases; bases outside gene matches: 7. Germline assignment: CDR1 MNHEY and CDR2 SVGEGT. The CDR3, as DNA: TGTGCCAGCAGTTACTCGCTATCTGGGACAGGGGGAGAGACCCAGTACTTC. Encoded protein: CASSYSLSGTGGETQYF.

This clonotype was observed at least ten times. The chain carries TRBV24-1 and TRBJ1-2; no clear D gene. The ends were cut back, 3 bases at V and 10 bases at J, with 8 bases in the middle. In germline, CDR1 is KGHDR, CDR2 SFDVKD. This CDR3 region has 11 residues. The CDR3 region is CATSDQPDYTF. In DNA form, the CDR3 reads TGTGCCACCAGTGATCAGCCAGACTACACCTTC.

There are many counts of this clonotype. The chain is built from TRBV14 and TRBJ2-7; either TRBD1 or TRBD2 may supply D (5 bases each). The CDR3 spans 14 residues. Trimming took off 1 base at V and 6 bases at J, with 13 bases between the two ends. Per the germline V gene, CDR1 is SGHDN and CDR2 is FVKESK. Here the CDR3 DNA reads TGTGCCAGCAGCCAAGGGGGGATTTCGTCCGAGCAGTACTTC. It codes for CASSQGGISSEQYF.

By its share, this clonotype is medium-sized (0.01 to 0.1%). The gene calls are TRBV30 and TRBJ2-7; 11 nucleotides line up with TRBD1. V gave up 0 bases and J gave up 3 bases; unmatched junction bases: 1. CDR1 is GTSNPN, CDR2 SVGIG, per germline (reference sequence). The CDR3 loop spans 14 amino acids. CDR3 in amino acids: CAWSVGTGGYEQYF. In DNA, the CDR3 is TGTGCCTGGAGTGTAGGGACAGGGGGCTACGAGCAGTACTTC.